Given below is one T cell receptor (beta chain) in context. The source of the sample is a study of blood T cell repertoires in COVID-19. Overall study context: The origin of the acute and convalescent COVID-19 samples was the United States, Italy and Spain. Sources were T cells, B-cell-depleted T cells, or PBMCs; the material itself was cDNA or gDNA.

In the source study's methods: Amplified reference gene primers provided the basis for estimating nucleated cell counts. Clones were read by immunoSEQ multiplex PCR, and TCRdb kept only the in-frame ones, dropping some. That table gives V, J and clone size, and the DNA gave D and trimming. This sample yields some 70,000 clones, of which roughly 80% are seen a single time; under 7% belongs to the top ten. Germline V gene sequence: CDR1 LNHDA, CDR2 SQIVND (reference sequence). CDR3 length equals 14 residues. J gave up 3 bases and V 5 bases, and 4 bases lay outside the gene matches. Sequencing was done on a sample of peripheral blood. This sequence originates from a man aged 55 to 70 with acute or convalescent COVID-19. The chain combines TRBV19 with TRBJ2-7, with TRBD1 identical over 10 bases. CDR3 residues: CASSVGTGVYEQYF. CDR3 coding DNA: TGTGCCAGTAGTGTTGGGACAGGGGTCTACGAGCAGTACTTC. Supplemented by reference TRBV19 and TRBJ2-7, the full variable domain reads DGGITQSPKYLFRKEGQNVTLSCEQNLNHDAMYWYRQDPGQGLRLIYYSQIVNDFQKGDIAEGYSVSREKKESFPLTVTSAQKNPTAFYLCASSVGTGVYEQYFGPGTRLTVT.